This T cell receptor beta chain was sequenced for a study of blood T cell repertoires in COVID-19. Looking at the study overall: Whether acute or convalescent, the COVID-19 samples came from the United States, Italy and Spain.

In the original processing: Amplification of reference gene primers provided the estimated nucleated cell counts. The table came from immunoSEQ multiplex PCR; TCRdb's copy has only in-frame clones and leaves some out. From that table come the V and J calls and clone size; the DNA was used to work out D and trimming. The sample has some 180,000 clones, roughly 76% seen once. CDR3 length: 15 residues. Germline V CDR1 and CDR2: MNHEY, SMNVEV (reference sequence). V shed 3 bases, J shed 2 bases, and the junction held 4 bases outside the gene matches. The table lists this clone with a count of one. The material sequenced was peripheral blood. The TCR sequence derives from a woman aged 40-49 years with COVID-19, enrolled during active disease. The gene calls are TRBV27 and TRBJ2-1; 7 nucleotides line up with TRBD2. CDR3 nucleotide sequence: TGTGCCAGCAGTTTCTCGAGCGGGACCTACAATGAGCAGTTCTTC. It is translated as CASSFSSGTYNEQFF.